The 23 T cell receptor beta chains in this list originate from one sample, sequenced in a study of cytomegalovirus exposure and HLA in healthy donors. The PCR made use of 60 Vbeta and 13 Jbeta primers. Clones were sequenced by immunoSEQ multiplex PCR, and TCRdb holds only the in-frame ones, with some missing. The sample has under 200,000 clones, 65% to 90% seen once. The sequencing input was PBMCs. These receptor sequences come from a man aged 50-59 years in good health and CMV-seropositive.

The V and J genes are TRBV7-9 and TRBJ1-2; D unclear. CDR3 length: 14 residues. Trimming stripped 5 bases from V and 3 bases from J, with 13 bases between. CDR1 is SEHNR and CDR2 is FQNEAQ in the germline V gene (reference sequence). The CDR3 here is CASSRPGRDYGYTF. CDR3 coding DNA: TGTGCCAGCAGCCGACCGGGTCGGGACTATGGCTACACCTTC.

CDR3 protein: CASSEWRGRNQPQHF. As DNA, the CDR3 is TGTGCCAGCAGTGAGTGGAGGGGCCGTAATCAGCCCCAGCATTTT. This chain uses TRBV6-1 with TRBJ1-5; D may be TRBD1 (5 bases). In germline, CDR1 is MNHNS, CDR2 SASEGT. Trimming removed 3 bases from V and 4 bases from J, with 13 bases in between. The CDR3 totals 15 residues.

V gene TRBV5-1 combines with J gene TRBJ2-1; 11 bases fit TRBD2. Per the germline V gene, CDR1 is SGHRS and CDR2 is YFSETQ. V shed 0 bases, J shed 9 bases, and the junction held 8 bases outside the gene matches. The CDR3 consists of 16 residues. DNA for the CDR3: TGCGCCAGCAGCTTGGTTAGCGGGAGGGCCTGGGTTGAGCAGTTCTTC. Translating gives CASSLVSGRAWVEQFF.

There are a few counts of this clone. The V call is TRBV4-1, the J call TRBJ1-1; D gene ambiguous. Germline loops: CDR1 MGHRA, CDR2 YSYEKL. V was trimmed by 3 bases and J by 11 bases, leaving 19 bases between them. The CDR3 contains 14 residues. CDR3 sequence reads: CASSQPGRADAAFF. Here the CDR3 DNA reads TGCGCCAGCAGCCAGCCGGGGAGGGCCGATGCGGCTTTCTTT.

V gene TRBV7-9 combines with J gene TRBJ1-5; tentative D call: TRBD1 (5 bases). The germline V gene encodes CDR1 SEHNR and CDR2 FQNEAQ (reference sequence). This CDR3 has 13 amino acids. V was cut by 2 bases and J by 7 bases, with 9 bases left in between. CDR3 protein: CASSLTQGQPQHF. DNA of the CDR3: TGTGCCAGCAGCTTAACCCAGGGCCAGCCCCAGCATTTT.

This clone was seen only a few times. The chain employs TRBV5-1 and TRBJ2-7; TRBD2 aligns across 8 bases. Trimming at V came to 3 bases and at J to 0 bases, leaving 5 bases not matched to a gene. The CDR3 length is 15 residues. CDR1 is SGHRS, CDR2 YFSETQ, per germline. The CDR3 here is CASSSGTSISYEQYF. CDR3 sequence (DNA): TGCGCCAGCAGCTCCGGGACTAGTATCTCCTACGAGCAGTACTTC. The full variable domain, rest sourced from reference TRBV5-1 and TRBJ2-7, is KAGVTQTPRYLIKTRGQQVTLSCSPISGHRSVSWYQQTPGQGLQFLFEYFSETQRNKGNFPGRFSGRQFSNSRSEMNVSTLELGDSALYLCASSSGTSISYEQYFGPGTRLTVT.

The CDR3, as DNA: TGTGCCAGCAGTTTCGGATGGAGCGAGCAGTACGTC. The encoded protein is CASSFGWSEQYV. This rearrangement joins TRBV11-3 to TRBJ2-7; D is uncertain. The V gene lost 6 bases and the J gene lost 6 bases, with 12 bases spanning the gap. The length of the CDR3 is 12 residues. The germline V gene encodes CDR1 SGHNT and CDR2 YENEEA.

This clone has only a few counts. The chain recombines TRBV19 with TRBJ2-3, with D possibly being TRBD2 (5 bases). Germline V gives CDR1 LNHDA, CDR2 SQIVND (reference sequence). This CDR3 is built from 12 residues. With 7 bases removed from V and 3 bases from J, the gap between germline ends came to 8 bases. The CDR3 sequence: CASNQRTDTQYF. As DNA, the CDR3 is TGTGCCAGTAACCAGCGGACAGATACGCAGTATTTT.

The chain is built from TRBV10-1 and TRBJ1-5; D is unclear. Trimming took 6 bases from V and 11 from J, leaving 14 bases between them. CDR1 and CDR2 (germline): WNHNN, SYGVQD (reference sequence). The CDR3 totals 12 residues. For the CDR3, the DNA is TGCGCCAGCAGCGAACTTCCTTGGTCCCAGCATTTT. Encoded protein: CASSELPWSQHF.

This rearrangement joins TRBV7-9 to TRBJ2-1, with D perhaps matching TRBD2 (6 bases). The V gene lost 4 bases and the J gene lost 6 bases, with 10 bases spanning the gap. This CDR3 comprises 13 residues. Germline lookup yields CDR1 SEHNR and CDR2 FQNEAQ (reference sequence). In nucleotides, the CDR3 is TGTGCCAGCAGCTCGGAGGGCCTCAATGAGCAGTTCTTC. Translating gives CASSSEGLNEQFF.

The chain has TRBV9 and TRBJ1-1; 8 nucleotides align to TRBD1. The CDR3 contains 15 residues. The V gene end was trimmed by 0 bases and the J gene end by 6 bases; junction bases not matched to a gene: 7. Germline V gene sequence: CDR1 SGDLS, CDR2 YYNGEE. The CDR3 DNA follows: TGTGCCAGCAGCGTAGGGAACAGGGGGTTTTCTGAAGCTTTCTTT. This gives the protein CASSVGNRGFSEAFF. Full variable domain (remainder filled in from reference TRBV9 and TRBJ1-1): DSGVTQTPKHLITATGQRVTLRCSPRSGDLSVYWYQQSLDQGLQFLIQYYNGEERAKGNILERFSAQQFPDLHSELNLSSLELGDSALYFCASSVGNRGFSEAFFGQGTRLTVV.

The chain links TRBV5-8 to TRBJ1-4; 7 bases match TRBD1. CDR3 length equals 15 residues. Unmatched junction bases numbered 9, after V lost 5 bases and J lost 5 bases. Germline V gene lookup returns CDR1 SGHTS and CDR2 YDEGEE. The CDR3 nucleotides are TGTGCCAGCAGGCGGACGGGGACAGCCAATGAAAAACTGTTTTTT. It yields the protein CASRRTGTANEKLFF.

V and J are TRBV18 and TRBJ1-5, with unresolved D. Germline lookup yields CDR1 KGHSH and CDR2 LQKENI. CDR3 size: 13 residues. Trimming shortened V by 6 bases and J by 5 bases, and 11 bases separated the two germline ends. The chain's CDR3 is CASSEGQDQPQHF. The CDR3 DNA reads TGTGCCAGCTCTGAGGGTCAGGATCAGCCCCAGCATTTT. The variable domain in full, with the rest retrieved from reference TRBV18 and TRBJ1-5, is NAGVMQNPRHLVRRRGQEARLRCSPMKGHSHVYWYRQLPEEGLKFMVYLQKENIIDESGMPKERFSAEFPKEGPSILRIQQVVRGDSAAYFCASSEGQDQPQHFGDGTRLSIL.

The chain uses TRBV9 and TRBJ2-1, with no clear D. V was cut by 3 bases and J by 5 bases, with 12 bases left in between. Germline-derived CDR1 and CDR2 are SGDLS and YYNGEE. This CDR3 contains 14 residues. DNA for the CDR3: TGTGCCAGCAGCGGGAGCTCTTCCAACAATGAGCAGTTCTTC. Translation gives CASSGSSSNNEQFF.

The CDR3 region has the DNA TGTGCCAGCAGCTTAGGGGGGGGGATTAACACTGAAGCTTTCTTT. It codes for CASSLGGGINTEAFF. This chain joins TRBV11-2 and TRBJ1-1, with a possible D match to TRBD1 (5 bases). The CDR3 consists of 15 residues. Germline loops: CDR1 SGHAT, CDR2 FQNNGV. Trimming left V 1 base short and J 2 bases short, with 11 bases between.

Comments on this clone: In the same sample, other DNA sequences code for this CDR3. The chain is built from TRBV5-1 and TRBJ2-1, with a possible D match to TRBD1 (7 bases). V was clipped by 0 bases and J by 7 bases, with 11 bases between them. CDR1 and CDR2 (germline): SGHRS, YFSETQ. CDR3 size: 14 residues. In nucleotides, the CDR3 is TGCGCCAGCAGCTTGGGCGGGACAGATAATGAGCAGTTCTTC. This translates into CASSLGGTDNEQFF.

V and J are TRBV11-2 and TRBJ1-5, with TRBD1 matching 7 bases. The junction had 4 bases not matched to a gene; V was cut back by 1 base and J by 4 bases. The CDR3 runs to 15 residues. Germline V gene lookup returns CDR1 SGHAT and CDR2 FQNNGV. CDR3 sequence reads: CASSLAGGTNQPQHF. CDR3 bases: TGTGCCAGCAGCTTAGCAGGGGGAACAAATCAGCCCCAGCATTTT. The entire variable domain, with the rest obtained from reference TRBV11-2 and TRBJ1-5, is as follows: EAGVAQSPRYKIIEKRQSVAFWCNPISGHATLYWYQQILGQGPKLLIQFQNNGVVDDSQLPKDRFSAERLKGVDSTLKIQPAKLEDSAVYLCASSLAGGTNQPQHFGDGTRLSIL.

This rearrangement joins TRBV30 to TRBJ2-5; 8 bases map to TRBD2. The germline V gene has CDR1 GTSNPN and CDR2 SVGIG (reference sequence). CDR3 length: 14 residues. Trimming removed 4 bases from V and 1 base from J; junction bases left unmatched: 5. CDR3 sequence reads: CAWKRLATQETQYF. CDR3 nucleotide sequence: TGTGCCTGGAAACGACTAGCGACCCAAGAGACCCAGTACTTC.

The gene calls are TRBV5-6 and TRBJ1-6; 10 positions match TRBD1. CDR3 length: 14 residues. The V gene's germline CDR1 is SGHDT and CDR2 YYEEEE. Unmatched junction bases numbered 8, after V lost 4 bases and J lost 13 bases. The chain's CDR3 is CASSPRTGGTPLHF. In DNA form, the CDR3 reads TGTGCCAGCAGCCCACGGACAGGGGGTACGCCCCTCCACTTT.

V gene TRBV5-1 combines with J gene TRBJ2-5; TRBD2 matches at 15 bases. From germline, CDR1 is SGHRS and CDR2 YFSETQ. The CDR3 sequence is 18 residues long. V was pared by 4 bases and J by 5 bases, with 12 bases of the junction left unmatched. CDR3 in amino acids: CASSPRTSGRALAETQYF. The CDR3 DNA is TGCGCCAGCAGCCCCCGGACTAGCGGGAGGGCCCTCGCTGAGACCCAGTACTTC.

This sequence joins TRBV5-4 and TRBJ1-3; tentative D call: TRBD1 (6 bases). V dropped 4 bases and J dropped 7 bases, with 15 bases sitting between them. The germline gives CDR1 SGHNT, CDR2 YYREEE (reference sequence). This CDR3 comprises 14 residues. CDR3 region: CASSLDRKWNTIYF. Written as DNA, the CDR3 is TGTGCCAGCAGCCTGGACAGAAAATGGAACACCATATATTTT.

This chain uses TRBV28 with TRBJ2-3, with 8 bases matching TRBD2. Germline-derived CDR1 and CDR2 are MDHEN and SYDVKM. V was clipped by 5 bases and J by 1 base; unmatched bases: 8. The CDR3 covers 16 residues. CDR3 region: CASSPISGARTDTQYF. CDR3 nucleotide sequence: TGTGCCAGCAGTCCGATTAGCGGGGCACGCACAGATACGCAGTATTTT.

This chain connects TRBV6-5 to TRBJ2-5, with no clear D. The CDR3 loop spans 13 amino acids. V was shortened by 6 bases and J by 0 bases, with 8 bases between the two germline ends. Per the germline V gene, CDR1 is MNHEY and CDR2 is SVGAGI. The chain's CDR3 is CASSSRDQETQYF. CDR3 nucleotide sequence: TGTGCCAGCAGCTCCCGCGACCAAGAGACCCAGTACTTC.